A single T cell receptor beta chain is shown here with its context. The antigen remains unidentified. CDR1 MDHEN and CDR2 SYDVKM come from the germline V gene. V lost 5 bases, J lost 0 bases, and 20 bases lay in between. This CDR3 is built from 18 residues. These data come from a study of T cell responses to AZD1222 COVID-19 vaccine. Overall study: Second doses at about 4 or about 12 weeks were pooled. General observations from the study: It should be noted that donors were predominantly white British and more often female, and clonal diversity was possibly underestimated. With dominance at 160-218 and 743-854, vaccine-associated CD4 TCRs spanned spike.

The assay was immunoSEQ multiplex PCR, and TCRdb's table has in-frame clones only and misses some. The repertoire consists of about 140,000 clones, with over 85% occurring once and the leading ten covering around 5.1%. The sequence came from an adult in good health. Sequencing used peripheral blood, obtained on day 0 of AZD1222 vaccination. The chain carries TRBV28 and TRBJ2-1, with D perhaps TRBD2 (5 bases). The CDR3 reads CASSPPGAGAGSYNEQFF. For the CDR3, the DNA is TGTGCCAGCAGTCCTCCCGGTGCGGGTGCGGGCTCCTACAATGAGCAGTTCTTC.